The following is a TCR beta chain sequence with its context. This entry is derived from a study of blood T cell repertoires in COVID-19. Study information: T cells, B-cell-depleted T cells, or PBMCs provided the cDNA or gDNA that served as material.

The V segment lost 6 bases and the J segment 4 bases; nucleotides outside the gene matches: 12. This CDR3 contains 16 residues. CDR1 and CDR2 (germline): SGHTA, FQGNSA. The authors' processing: Amplification of reference gene primers was used by the study to estimate nucleated cell counts. Method: immunoSEQ multiplex PCR; TCRdb's copy keeps in-frame clones and lacks some. The D gene and trimming were derived from the DNA, and the V and J assignments and clone size from that table. Of about 190,000 clones in the sample, 88% are singletons; the top ten hold approximately 4%. This TCR derives from a woman aged 25 to 45 with acute or convalescent COVID-19. The sequencing input was peripheral blood. The rearrangement links TRBV7-2 to TRBJ2-1, with 7 positions matching TRBD2. CDR3 sequence reads: CASRHELLATYNEQFF. The CDR3 DNA reads TGTGCCAGCAGACACGAACTACTAGCGACTTACAATGAGCAGTTCTTC.